This is a list of T cell receptor beta chains from one sample in a study of cytomegalovirus exposure and HLA in healthy donors. Libraries were prepared by immunoSEQ multiplex PCR; TCRdb keeps only in-frame clonotypes and omits some of them. Here the sample spans 68,000 or so clones, approximately 78% being singletons. Sequenced input: PBMCs. These receptors were taken from a human donor in good health. CDR3s include the opening cysteine and the closing phenylalanine or tryptophan. A D gene is named only where the DNA matches it firmly. Expanded clones get a size class; other rows say once, few or many, or leave the size out.

CDR3 length: 13
V gene: TRBV19
D gene: TRBD1
clone size: .
J gene: TRBJ2-7
CDR3 protein: CASSITGEYEQYF
CDR3 DNA: TGTGCCAGTAGTATAACAGGGGAATACGAGCAGTACTTC

CDR3 length: 16
V gene: TRBV11-2
D gene: TRBD2
clone size: .
J gene: TRBJ2-1
CDR3 protein: CASSTVWRGANNEQFF
CDR3 DNA: TGTGCCAGCAGCACCGTCTGGCGGGGGGCCAACAATGAGCAGTTCTTC

CDR3 length: 13
V gene: TRBV4-1
D gene: .
clone size: .
J gene: TRBJ2-5
CDR3 protein: CASSQSTGETQYF
CDR3 DNA: TGCGCCAGCAGCCAATCCACAGGGGAGACCCAGTACTTC

CDR3 length: 12
V gene: TRBV2
D gene: .
clone size: .
J gene: TRBJ1-4
CDR3 protein: CASSELREKLFF
CDR3 DNA: TGTGCCAGCAGTGAACTTCGGGAAAAACTGTTTTTT

CDR3 length: 14
V gene: TRBV7-9
D gene: .
clone size: .
J gene: TRBJ2-6
CDR3 protein: CASSLRAGANVLTF
CDR3 DNA: TGTGCCAGCAGCTTGAGGGCTGGGGCCAACGTCCTGACTTTC

CDR3 length: 14
V gene: TRBV5-1
D gene: .
clone size: .
J gene: TRBJ2-7
CDR3 protein: CASSKGTGSYEQYF
CDR3 DNA: TGCGCCAGCAGCAAAGGGACTGGCTCCTACGAGCAGTACTTC

CDR3 length: 14
V gene: TRBV7-2
D gene: .
clone size: .
J gene: TRBJ1-6
CDR3 protein: CASSLLGQVPPLHF
CDR3 DNA: TGTGCCAGCAGCTTACTGGGGCAGGTTCCACCCCTCCACTTT

CDR3 length: 17
V gene: TRBV9
D gene: .
clone size: .
J gene: TRBJ2-3
CDR3 protein: CASSGARGSGLTDTQYF
CDR3 DNA: TGTGCCAGCAGCGGGGCTCGGGGTAGCGGCCTCACAGATACGCAGTATTTT

CDR3 length: 15
V gene: TRBV5-5
D gene: TRBD1
clone size: .
J gene: TRBJ1-4
CDR3 protein: CASSLGQGAGEKLFF
CDR3 DNA: TGTGCCAGCAGCTTGGGACAGGGGGCGGGTGAAAAACTGTTTTTT

CDR3 length: 13
V gene: TRBV6-1
D gene: .
clone size: .
J gene: TRBJ2-2
CDR3 protein: CVSSEIVSGELFF
CDR3 DNA: TGTGTCAGCAGTGAAATCGTGTCTGGGGAGCTGTTTTTT

CDR3 length: 12
V gene: TRBV5-8
D gene: .
clone size: .
J gene: TRBJ2-7
CDR3 protein: CAGWVVGDEQYF
CDR3 DNA: TGTGCCGGCTGGGTGGTGGGAGACGAGCAGTACTTC

CDR3 length: 15
V gene: TRBV9
D gene: .
clone size: .
J gene: TRBJ1-5
CDR3 protein: CASSADLSGNQPQHF
CDR3 DNA: TGTGCCAGCAGCGCCGACTTGAGTGGCAATCAGCCCCAGCATTTT

CDR3 length: 15
V gene: TRBV28
D gene: .
clone size: .
J gene: TRBJ2-4
CDR3 protein: CASSLGAIAKNIQYF
CDR3 DNA: TGTGCCAGCAGTTTAGGAGCGATAGCCAAAAACATTCAGTACTTC

CDR3 length: 16
V gene: TRBV5-1
D gene: .
clone size: .
J gene: TRBJ1-6
CDR3 protein: CASSLVPAGATSPLHF
CDR3 DNA: TGCGCCAGCAGCTTGGTCCCGGCAGGGGCGACCTCACCCCTCCACTTT

CDR3 length: 13
V gene: TRBV10-3
D gene: .
clone size: .
J gene: TRBJ1-2
CDR3 protein: CAISDPSLYGYTF
CDR3 DNA: TGTGCCATCAGTGATCCGAGTCTCTATGGCTACACCTTC

CDR3 length: 12
V gene: TRBV28
D gene: .
clone size: .
J gene: TRBJ1-1
CDR3 protein: CASVGLGTEAFF
CDR3 DNA: TGTGCCAGCGTCGGCCTAGGCACTGAAGCTTTCTTT

CDR3 length: 18
V gene: TRBV6-1
D gene: TRBD1
clone size: .
J gene: TRBJ2-3
CDR3 protein: CASSENFWGQGRTDTQYF
CDR3 DNA: TGTGCCAGCAGTGAGAACTTTTGGGGACAGGGGCGCACAGATACGCAGTATTTT

CDR3 length: 15
V gene: TRBV2
D gene: .
clone size: once
J gene: TRBJ1-1
CDR3 protein: CASSEARGPIAEAFF
CDR3 DNA: TGTGCCAGCAGTGAAGCGCGGGGTCCTATCGCTGAAGCTTTCTTT

CDR3 length: 13
V gene: TRBV27
D gene: TRBD1
clone size: .
J gene: TRBJ1-4
CDR3 protein: CASSTGAGEKLFF
CDR3 DNA: TGTGCCAGCAGTACAGGGGCGGGAGAAAAACTGTTTTTT

CDR3 length: 12
V gene: TRBV7-6
D gene: .
clone size: .
J gene: TRBJ2-5
CDR3 protein: CASSLVEETQYF
CDR3 DNA: TGTGCCAGCAGCTTAGTTGAGGAGACCCAGTACTTC

CDR3 length: 15
V gene: TRBV7-2
D gene: .
clone size: .
J gene: TRBJ1-5
CDR3 protein: CASSLVTGSNQPQHF
CDR3 DNA: TGTGCCAGCAGCTTAGTAACAGGCAGCAATCAGCCCCAGCATTTT

CDR3 length: 17
V gene: TRBV7-9
D gene: .
clone size: once
J gene: TRBJ2-2
CDR3 protein: CASSLVAGAGRTGELFF
CDR3 DNA: TGTGCCAGCAGCCTAGTGGCGGGGGCCGGGAGGACCGGGGAGCTGTTTTTT

CDR3 length: 16
V gene: TRBV28
D gene: TRBD1
clone size: .
J gene: TRBJ2-3
CDR3 protein: CASSSQTGVISGTQYF
CDR3 DNA: TGTGCCAGCAGTTCCCAGACAGGGGTGATAAGTGGGACGCAGTATTTT